A single sample is the source of the 2 T cell receptor beta chains below, sequenced in a study of T cells in Graves' hyperthyroidism and ophthalmopathy. RNA transcripts served as the template for amplifying TCR beta CDR3 regions. Researchers ran a first-round RT-PCR on the TCR CDR3 using the HTBI primer set. TCRdb re-derived calls from the multiplex PCR reads in MiXCR, one entry per CDR3 protein. The sample gives around 350,000 distinct CDR3 sequences, 15% to 18% of which show up once; 25% to 35% is in the top ten. The sample taken for sequencing was blood. The source is a woman between 18 and 30 years old with Graves' hyperthyroidism that later progressed to Graves' ophthalmopathy.

This clonotype appeared many times. The chain joins TRBV7-9 to TRBJ2-1; D may be TRBD2 (6 bases). Germline-derived CDR1 and CDR2 are SEHNR and FQNEAQ (reference sequence). Trimming shortened V by 10 bases and J by 1 base, and 17 bases separated the two germline ends. CDR3 length equals 15 residues. The CDR3 here is CATGLLSGSYNEQFF. CDR3 nucleotide sequence: TGTGCCACCGGCCTATTAAGCGGGTCCTACAATGAGCAGTTCTTC.

This clonotype occurred a few times. This sequence may be a read error, since a much larger clone differs from it by one base. The chain recombines TRBV2 with TRBJ1-4; D is unclear. Germline CDR1 is SNHLY and CDR2 is FYNNEI. CDR3 length equals 14 residues. CDR3 loop: CASTVLIVDEELFF. Written as DNA, the CDR3 is TGTGCCAGCACCGTCTTAATCGTGGATGAAGAACTGTTTTTT. The complete variable domain, with remaining parts taken from reference TRBV2 and TRBJ1-4, reads EPEVTQTPSHQVTQMGQEVILRCVPISNHLYFYWYRQILGQKVEFLVSFYNNEISEKSEIFDDQFSVERPDGSNFTLKIRSTKLEDSAMYFCASTVLIVDEELFFGSGTQLSVL.